The 9 T cell receptor beta chains listed next were all sequenced from one sample in a study of blood T cell repertoires in COVID-19. Produced via immunoSEQ multiplex PCR; TCRdb's table is partial and in-frame only. This sample yields 240,000 or so clones, of which approximately 78% are seen a single time; about an eighth belongs to the top ten. Sequenced: peripheral blood. The receptors were gathered from a woman aged 55-75 years with active or convalescent COVID-19.

This clone showed up just a few times. V gene TRBV10-3 combines with J gene TRBJ2-1; a weak D match, TRBD1 (6 bases). The CDR3 totals 13 residues. Germline-derived CDR1 and CDR2 are ENHRY and SYGVKD. Trimming pared 6 bases from V and 3 bases from J, leaving 9 bases between. The CDR3 loop is CAISLDSYNEQFF. DNA for the CDR3: TGTGCCATCAGCCTGGACAGCTACAATGAGCAGTTCTTC.

The chain joins TRBV5-1 to TRBJ2-2; 7 bases map to TRBD2. The CDR3 runs 16 residues. V shed 5 bases and J 0 bases; nucleotides not matched to a gene: 7. Germline-derived CDR1 and CDR2 are SGHRS and YFSETQ. The CDR3 region is CASRGVGGTNTGELFF. In DNA, the CDR3 is TGCGCCAGCAGGGGCGTCGGGGGGACGAACACCGGGGAGCTGTTTTTT.

This clone was recorded only once. The chain uses TRBV3-1 (or the pseudogene TRBV3-2) and TRBJ2-3; TRBD1 matches at 10 bases. This CDR3 region has 19 residues. V dropped 2 bases and J dropped 2; count of bases not matched to a gene: 13. CDR1 and CDR2 (germline): LGHDT, YNNKEL (reference sequence). The CDR3 region has the DNA TGTGCCAGCAGCCAATCCGGGCGCGGGACAGGGGATCCCACAGATACGCAGTATTTT. Protein: CASSQSGRGTGDPTDTQYF.

The V call is TRBV2, the J call TRBJ1-1, with a weak D call TRBD1 (6 bases). The CDR3 runs to 14 residues. From germline, CDR1 is SNHLY and CDR2 FYNNEI. V gave up 4 bases and J gave up 4 bases, with 13 bases separating them. Written as DNA, the CDR3 is TGTGCCAGCAGTGTTAACAGGGTCGCCACTGAAGCTTTCTTT. Protein: CASSVNRVATEAFF.

The rearrangement uses TRBV7-9 and TRBJ1-1; 7 bases are shared with TRBD1. Germline values: CDR1 SEHNR, CDR2 FQNEAQ (reference sequence). The CDR3 loop spans 14 amino acids. The ends lost 5 bases at V and 5 bases at J; junction bases unmatched: 8. CDR3 DNA sequence: TGTGCCAGCAGCCCAAAGACAGGGAAAACTGAAGCTTTCTTT. This codes for CASSPKTGKTEAFF. The entire variable domain, with the rest obtained from reference TRBV7-9 and TRBJ1-1, is as follows: DTGVSQNPRHKITKRGQNVTFRCDPISEHNRLYWYRQTLGQGPEFLTYFQNEAQLEKSRLLSDRFSAERPKGSFSTLEIQRTEQGDSAMYLCASSPKTGKTEAFFGQGTRLTVV.

As to this clone: Its ends do not fully match the called genes, so a read error is possible. The genes are TRBV7-9 and TRBJ2-7; TRBD1 is a possible D gene (6 bases). Germline V gene data show CDR1 as SEHNR and CDR2 as FQNEAQ (reference sequence). The CDR3 runs to 13 residues. The DNA of the CDR3 is TGTGCCAGCAGCACCAACACAGGGCCGAACATCCCTTTC. Amino acids: CASSTNTGPNIPF.

The genes are TRBV11-3 and TRBJ1-1; 7 bases are a match to TRBD1. V gave up 0 bases and J gave up 4 bases; unmatched junction bases: 11. The CDR3 runs 17 residues. Germline CDR1 and CDR2: SGHNT and YENEEA. The CDR3: CASSLDPPGTDLTEAFF. In nucleotides, the CDR3 is TGTGCCAGCAGCTTAGACCCCCCCGGGACAGACCTCACTGAAGCTTTCTTT.

This chain connects TRBV9 to TRBJ1-6; a weak D match, TRBD1 (6 bases). Germline loops: CDR1 SGDLS, CDR2 YYNGEE. The CDR3 is 14 amino acids. V lost 0 bases to trimming and J lost 10 bases, with 11 bases between them. DNA of the CDR3: TGTGCCAGCAGCGTAGGGGACAATGCCTCACCCCTCCACTTT. Protein sequence: CASSVGDNASPLHF.

V is TRBV11-2 and J is TRBJ2-5, with D possibly matching TRBD1 (5 bases). This CDR3 region has 14 residues. Germline V gene lookup returns CDR1 SGHAT and CDR2 FQNNGV. Trimming shortened V by 3 bases and J by 1 base, and 9 bases separated the two germline ends. This CDR3 reads CASSLTETQETQYF. DNA of the CDR3: TGTGCCAGCAGCTTGACAGAAACCCAAGAGACCCAGTACTTC.